The next 12 T cell receptor beta chains were all read from a single sample in a study of shared clonotypes between healthy human individuals (dated by TCRdb to the early 2020s). Library preparation employed the immunoSEQ multiplex PCR assay. The immuneACCESS repertoire file appears here via TCRdb, limited to in-frame rearrangements. These files lack a portion of the clones; in checked studies, under half of the deficit traces to unresolved V genes, and the cause of the others is not known. The sample table contains some 2,500,000 clones; only one count was recorded for more than 85% of them. The ten most abundant clones make up around 0.37% of the sample. Input material: naive CD4+ T cells from PBMCs. This specimen's cell subset or site label, interpreted: CD45RA+ positively selected. These receptors originate from a man between 18 and 29 years old in good health. Some clones in this sample may be carry-over from other donors' samples.

This sequence joins TRBV28 and TRBJ1-5, with 9 bases that match TRBD1. The CDR3 is made up of 22 amino acids. V trimming: 5 bases; J trimming: 0 bases; junction bases outside the gene matches: 23. The V gene's germline CDR1 is MDHEN and CDR2 SYDVKM. The CDR3, as DNA: TGTGCCAGCAGTCCCCCCGGGGGGACAGGGTGGGACTTTCTTGGTAGCAATCAGCCCCAGCATTTT. Its protein product is CASSPPGGTGWDFLGSNQPQHF.

This rearrangement joins TRBV19 to TRBJ2-7; TRBD1 matches at 7 bases. The V and J ends lost 5 bases and 1 base, in that order; junction bases with no gene match: 8. The V gene's germline CDR1 is LNHDA and CDR2 SQIVND (reference sequence). CDR3 length: 15 residues. DNA for the CDR3: TGTGCCAGTAGTGCTGGGACAGAGAGATCCTACGAGCAGTACTTC. Amino acids: CASSAGTERSYEQYF.

Of note for this clone: This specimen includes other DNA sequences encoding the same CDR3. The gene calls are TRBV28 and TRBJ1-2; no reliable D call. In germline, CDR1 is MDHEN, CDR2 SYDVKM. There are 13 residues in the CDR3. V lost 3 bases and J lost 3, with 8 bases in between. In DNA form, the CDR3 reads TGTGCCAGCAGTTTGGGAACGGACTATGGCTACACCTTC. Translating gives CASSLGTDYGYTF.

The rearrangement uses TRBV27 and TRBJ2-7, with a tentative D call TRBD1 (5 bases). Germline lookup yields CDR1 MNHEY and CDR2 SMNVEV (reference sequence). There are 16 residues in the CDR3. V lost 3 bases and J 6 bases, leaving 21 bases between the germline ends. CDR3 nucleotide sequence: TGTGCCAGCAGTTTTCGTCCGACGACAGTGGTGGGCGAGCAGTACTTC. This codes for CASSFRPTTVVGEQYF.

This clone was recorded only once. The chain combines TRBV10-3 with TRBJ2-1; 10 bases are a match to TRBD2. Germline CDR1 is ENHRY and CDR2 is SYGVKD. The V and J ends lost 0 bases and 3 bases, in that order; junction bases with no gene match: 5. The CDR3 totals 17 residues. The CDR3 is CAISESIGLADYNEQFF. Here the CDR3 DNA reads TGTGCCATCAGTGAGTCGATCGGACTAGCGGACTACAATGAGCAGTTCTTC.

Here the CDR3 reads CASSLWDSGTDTQYF. CDR3 nucleotides: TGTGCCAGCAGCTTGTGGGACAGCGGCACAGATACGCAGTATTTT. The rearrangement uses TRBV5-5 and TRBJ2-3; 7 nucleotides match TRBD1. Looked up from germline, CDR1 is SGHKS and CDR2 is YYEKEE (reference sequence). The CDR3 loop spans 15 amino acids. The J segment lost 1 base and the V segment lost 1 base, leaving 3 bases of the junction unmatched.

V gene TRBV5-5 combines with J gene TRBJ2-1; TRBD2 agrees at 14 bases. There are 16 residues in the CDR3. J gave up 9 bases and V 4 bases, and 9 bases lay outside the gene matches. Germline CDR1 reads SGHKS; CDR2 reads YYEKEE (reference sequence). The CDR3 coding sequence is TGTGCCAGCAGCCAATGGACTAGCGGGAGGAGGGGTGAGCAGTTCTTC. Amino acids: CASSQWTSGRRGEQFF.

The CDR3, as DNA: TGTGCCTGGAGTGAGGGAGGGGCAGATACGCAGTATTTT. Encoded protein: CAWSEGGADTQYF. The rearrangement links TRBV30 to TRBJ2-3; TRBD2 aligns across 7 bases. V lost 1 base to trimming and J lost 4 bases; unmatched junction nucleotides: 2. The CDR3 totals 13 residues. Germline V gives CDR1 GTSNPN, CDR2 SVGIG (reference sequence). The variable domain in full, completed from reference TRBV30 and TRBJ2-3, reads SQTIHQWPATLVQPVGSPLSLECTVEGTSNPNLYWYRQAAGRGLQLLFYSVGIGQISSEVPQNLSASRPQDRQFILSSKKLLLSDSGFYLCAWSEGGADTQYFGPGTRLTVL.

This chain links TRBV7-8 with TRBJ2-7; no reliable D call. Trimming stripped 7 bases from V and 2 bases from J, with 24 bases between. This CDR3 has 17 residues. CDR1 SGHVS and CDR2 FQNEAQ come from the germline V gene. CDR3 in DNA: TGTGCCAGCACCCCCGGTAGGTGGCCTAAAACCCCCTACGAGCAGTACTTC. Its protein is CASTPGRWPKTPYEQYF.

The chain has TRBV7-3 and TRBJ1-1; D remains unclear. Per germline, CDR1 SGHTA and CDR2 FQGTGA. The CDR3 length is 14 residues. The germline V and J ends were trimmed by 5 bases and 1 base, with 11 bases remaining between them. CDR3 nucleotides: TGTGCCAGCAGCCCCCAAGTTGGGAACACTGAAGCTTTCTTT. Translated, it gives CASSPQVGNTEAFF.

This chain uses TRBV5-1 with TRBJ2-3, with D unclear. The V and J ends lost 1 base and 2 bases respectively, with 8 bases between them. The germline V gene has CDR1 SGHRS and CDR2 YFSETQ. This CDR3 spans 14 amino acids. The CDR3: CASSLSRNTDTQYF. CDR3 in DNA: TGCGCCAGCAGCTTGTCGCGAAACACAGATACGCAGTATTTT.

The rearrangement links TRBV7-9 to TRBJ2-1, with a weak D call TRBD2 (5 bases). This CDR3 has 19 amino acids. The V end lost 2 bases, the J end lost 0 bases, and 20 bases lay between the germline ends. Germline CDR1 SEHNR, CDR2 FQNEAQ (reference sequence). This chain's CDR3 is CASSLLIGSAHTSYNEQFF. The CDR3 DNA reads TGTGCCAGCAGCTTATTAATCGGTAGCGCGCACACCTCCTACAATGAGCAGTTCTTC.